This T cell receptor beta chain was recorded in a study of blood T cell repertoires in COVID-19. Study in general: The United States, Italy and Spain provided the acute and convalescent COVID-19 samples.

The CDR3 has 16 residues. V shed 0 bases and J shed 2 bases, with 13 bases lying between them. Germline-derived CDR1 and CDR2 are SGHAT and FQNNGV. Per the study methods: Estimation of nucleated cell counts relied on the amplification of reference gene primers. Profiled with immunoSEQ multiplex PCR; TCRdb holds only in-frame clones, not every one. V and J calls plus clone size are reproduced from that table; the DNA served to infer D and trimming. The data contain about 160,000 clones, over 80% of them singletons. Specimen: peripheral blood. The receptor's source is a woman of 80 years or more with active or convalescent COVID-19. The chain uses TRBV11-2 and TRBJ1-2; unclear D gene. The CDR3 DNA is TGTGCCAGCAGCTTAGATGGGCAGGTCACCAACTATGGCTACACCTTC. It translates to CASSLDGQVTNYGYTF.